This T cell receptor beta chain was sequenced in a study of metastatic and nonmetastatic thyroid tumors. Study-level background: Repertoires from blood and tumor or nodule tissue of malignant and benign thyroid patients were compared. General study points: Reportedly, malignant thyroid tumors had significantly higher TCR beta diversity than benign nodules, in blood and tumor.

Germline V gives CDR1 LNHDA, CDR2 SQIVND (reference sequence). This CDR3 is built from 15 residues. Losses at the gene ends were 4 bases for V and 5 bases for J; bases not matched to a gene: 8. This clone was counted ten times or more. Its antigen is undetermined. Among the patients, none had received any treatment before thyroid surgery. Through MiXCR, TCRdb re-clonotyped the PCR reads. This table holds about 35,000 clones, 25% to 30% found once. Sequencing used blood. The chain has TRBV19 and TRBJ1-1; 9 nucleotides align to TRBD1. The receptor was derived from a female donor with papillary thyroid cancer or a benign thyroid nodule (not recorded which). Some clones in this sample may be carry-over from other donors' samples. The CDR3 DNA reads as TGTGCCAGTAGTACGACAGGGGGGTTTGGGACTGAAGCTTTCTTT. Residues: CASSTTGGFGTEAFF.